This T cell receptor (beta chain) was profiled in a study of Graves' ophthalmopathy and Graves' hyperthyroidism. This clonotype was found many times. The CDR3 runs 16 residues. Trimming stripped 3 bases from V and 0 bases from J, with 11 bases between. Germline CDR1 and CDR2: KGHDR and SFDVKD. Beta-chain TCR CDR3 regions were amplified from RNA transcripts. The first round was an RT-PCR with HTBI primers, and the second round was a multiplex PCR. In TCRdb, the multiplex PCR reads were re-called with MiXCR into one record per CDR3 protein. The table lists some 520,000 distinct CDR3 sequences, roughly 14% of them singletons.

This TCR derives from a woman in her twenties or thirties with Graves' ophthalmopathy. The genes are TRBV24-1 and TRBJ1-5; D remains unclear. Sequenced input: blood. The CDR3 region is CATSDADGDSNQPQHF. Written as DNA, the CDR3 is TGTGCCACCAGTGATGCTGACGGGGATAGCAATCAGCCCCAGCATTTT.